This T cell receptor beta chain was sequenced for a study of cytomegalovirus exposure and HLA in healthy donors. Germline V gene lookup returns CDR1 SGHNT and CDR2 YYREEE (reference sequence). Trimming removed 2 bases from V and 10 bases from J; junction bases left unmatched: 7. The CDR3 has 14 residues. The primer mix had 60 Vbeta and 13 Jbeta primers. Profiling relied on immunoSEQ multiplex PCR, and the TCRdb table lists in-frame clones only, not all of them. The sample yields more than 110,000 clones, around 75% seen once. Sequenced input: PBMCs. V usage is TRBV5-4 and J usage is TRBJ2-1, with 9 bases matching TRBD1. This TCR was sampled from a woman aged 25 to 45 in good health and CMV-seronegative. The CDR3 coding sequence is TGTGCCAGCAGCTTAGAGGACAGGGGACCCGAGCAGTTCTTC. Translation: CASSLEDRGPEQFF. Full variable domain (outside the CDR3, taken from reference TRBV5-4 and TRBJ2-1): ETGVTQSPTHLIKTRGQQVTLRCSSQSGHNTVSWYQQALGQGPQFIFQYYREEENGRGNFPPRFSGLQFPNYSSELNVNALELDDSALYLCASSLEDRGPEQFFGPGTRLTVL.